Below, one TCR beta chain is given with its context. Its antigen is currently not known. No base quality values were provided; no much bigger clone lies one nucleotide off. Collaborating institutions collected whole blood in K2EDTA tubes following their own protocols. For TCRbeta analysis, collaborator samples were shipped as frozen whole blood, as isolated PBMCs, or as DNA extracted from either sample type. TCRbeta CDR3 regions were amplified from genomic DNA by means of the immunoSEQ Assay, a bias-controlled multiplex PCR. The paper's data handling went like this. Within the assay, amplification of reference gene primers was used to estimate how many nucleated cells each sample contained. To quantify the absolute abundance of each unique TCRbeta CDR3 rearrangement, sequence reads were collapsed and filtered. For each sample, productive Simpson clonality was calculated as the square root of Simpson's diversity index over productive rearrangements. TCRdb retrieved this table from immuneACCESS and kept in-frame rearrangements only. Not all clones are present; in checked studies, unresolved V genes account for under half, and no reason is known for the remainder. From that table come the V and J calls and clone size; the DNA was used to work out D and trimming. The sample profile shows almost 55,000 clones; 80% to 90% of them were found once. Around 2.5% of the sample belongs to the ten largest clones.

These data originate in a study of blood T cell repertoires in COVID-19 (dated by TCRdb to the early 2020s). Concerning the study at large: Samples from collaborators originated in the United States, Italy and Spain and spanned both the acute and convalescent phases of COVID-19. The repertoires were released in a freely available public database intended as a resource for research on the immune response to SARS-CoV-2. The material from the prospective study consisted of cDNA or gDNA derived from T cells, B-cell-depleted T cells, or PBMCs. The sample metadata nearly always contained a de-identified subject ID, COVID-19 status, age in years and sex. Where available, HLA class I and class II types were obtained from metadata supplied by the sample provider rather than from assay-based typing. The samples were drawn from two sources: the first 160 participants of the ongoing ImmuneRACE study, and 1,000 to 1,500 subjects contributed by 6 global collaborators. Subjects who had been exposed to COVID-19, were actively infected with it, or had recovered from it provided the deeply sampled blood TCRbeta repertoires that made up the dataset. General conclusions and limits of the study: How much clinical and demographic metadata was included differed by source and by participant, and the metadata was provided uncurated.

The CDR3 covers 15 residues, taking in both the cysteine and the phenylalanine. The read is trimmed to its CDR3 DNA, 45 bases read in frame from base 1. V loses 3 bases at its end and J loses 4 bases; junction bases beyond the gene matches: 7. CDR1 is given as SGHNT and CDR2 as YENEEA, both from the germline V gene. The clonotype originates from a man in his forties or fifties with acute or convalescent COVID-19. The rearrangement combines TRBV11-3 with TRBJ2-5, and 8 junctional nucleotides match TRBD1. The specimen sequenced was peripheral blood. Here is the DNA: TGTGCCAGCAGCTTGGGCAGGGGGCGAGGAGAGACCCAGTACTTC. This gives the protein CASSLGRGRGETQYF.